The 13 T cell receptor beta chains presented below share a single source sample, sequenced in a study of blood T cells in healthy people across ages. Together with a sample-barcoded 5' primer, a J-beta primer mix was included in a second PCR lasting about 7 to 11 cycles. TCRdb analysed the 5' RACE reads with MiXCR anew, one entry per CDR3 protein. The sample consists of 700,000 to 900,000 distinct CDR3 sequences, roughly 25% of them appearing once. These data were likewise used in another study, on T cells of mothers and their children.

The sample consisted of blood. The receptor source for this set is a boy between 10 and 17 years old in good health.

The chain employs TRBV9 and TRBJ1-2; 7 positions match TRBD1. The CDR3 contains 14 residues. CDR1 SGDLS and CDR2 YYNGEE come from the germline V gene. Trimming took 3 bases from V and 3 from J; bases not matched to a gene: 5. For the CDR3, the DNA is TGTGCCAGCAGCGGGAGGACAGGCGACTATGGCTACACCTTC. Its translation is CASSGRTGDYGYTF.

This clonotype was found a few times. The chain employs TRBV20-1 and TRBJ2-1, with D unresolved. The CDR3 loop spans 13 amino acids. V was trimmed by 1 base and J by 7 bases, leaving 11 bases between them. Germline CDR1 reads DFQATT; CDR2 reads SNEGSKA (reference sequence). Here the CDR3 DNA reads TGCAGTGCTAGAGTCCCAGTCTCTAATGAGCAGTTCTTC. It translates to CSARVPVSNEQFF.

The table lists this clonotype with a few counts. The chain has TRBV20-1 and TRBJ2-3; the D is unclear. Trimming left V 6 bases short and J 2 bases short, with 12 bases between. The CDR3 consists of 13 residues. Per germline, CDR1 DFQATT and CDR2 SNEGSKA (reference sequence). CDR3 sequence (DNA): TGCAGTGCCGAATGGTCAACCACAGATACGCAGTATTTT. It yields the protein CSAEWSTTDTQYF.

The chain carries TRBV12-3 or TRBV12-4 and TRBJ2-5, with D possibly matching TRBD2 (6 bases). The ends were cut back, 6 bases at V and 0 bases at J, with 11 bases in the middle. The CDR3 covers 14 residues. The CDR3 nucleotides read TGTGCCAGCAGGTGGAGCGGGTACCAAGAGACCCAGTACTTC. Translated, it gives CASRWSGYQETQYF.

The V and J genes are TRBV29-1 and TRBJ1-3; D possibly corresponds to TRBD1 (5 bases). V lost 4 bases and J 0 bases, leaving 13 bases between the germline ends. The CDR3 runs to 15 residues. Germline V lookup: CDR1 SQVTM, CDR2 ANQGSEA. The CDR3 nucleotides read TGCAGCGTTGTCGAGGGTGGGACCTCTGGAAACACCATATATTTT. It specifies CSVVEGGTSGNTIYF.

The V call is TRBV5-1, the J call TRBJ2-3; TRBD1 matches 7 bases. The CDR3 runs 16 residues. The trim removed 7 bases at V and 0 bases at J, leaving 11 bases unmatched. CDR1 is SGHRS and CDR2 is YFSETQ in the germline V gene. The CDR3 region is CASGHGQATSTDTQYF. Written as DNA, the CDR3 is TGCGCCAGCGGCCATGGACAGGCGACCAGCACAGATACGCAGTATTTT.

This clonotype was counted a few times. The V gene is TRBV7-9, the J gene TRBJ2-2; TRBD1 matches 7 bases. This CDR3 is built from 15 residues. With V trimmed by 4 bases and J by 5 bases, 7 bases remained unmatched. Germline V gives CDR1 SEHNR, CDR2 FQNEAQ (reference sequence). CDR3 sequence: CASSSKGAWTGELFF. The DNA of the CDR3 is TGTGCCAGCAGCTCTAAGGGGGCATGGACCGGGGAGCTGTTTTTT.

The chain's CDR3 is CASGPGGAQPQHF. CDR3 bases: TGTGCCAGCGGCCCGGGGGGTGCTCAGCCCCAGCATTTT. The rearrangement uses TRBV9 and TRBJ1-5; tentatively, D is TRBD1 (5 bases). The germline gives CDR1 SGDLS, CDR2 YYNGEE. The CDR3 is 13 residues long. Trimming took 7 bases from V and 6 from J, leaving 14 bases between them.

This clonotype was counted a few times. J is TRBJ2-2 and V is TRBV28; D is possibly TRBD1 or TRBD2 (7 bases each). The CDR3 contains 16 residues. Germline CDR1 MDHEN, CDR2 SYDVKM. V lost 7 bases and J 3 bases, leaving 18 bases between the germline ends. The CDR3 loop is CASISGGAGDTGELFF. The CDR3 DNA sequence: TGTGCCAGCATCTCAGGGGGGGCCGGGGACACCGGGGAGCTGTTTTTT.

This clonotype was detected a few times. The J gene is TRBJ1-1, the V gene TRBV29-1; D is undetermined. CDR1 SQVTM and CDR2 ANQGSEA come from the germline V gene. The CDR3 loop spans 11 amino acids. V lost 2 bases, J lost 1 base, and 2 bases lay in between. The CDR3 sequence is CSVEKNTEAFF. DNA for the CDR3: TGCAGCGTTGAAAAGAACACTGAAGCTTTCTTT.

This clonotype was counted at least ten times. The CDR3 reads CASSLLGTDTQYF. For the CDR3, the DNA is TGCGCCAGCAGCTTGCTGGGGACAGATACGCAGTATTTT. V is TRBV5-1 and J is TRBJ2-3, with D unclear. Germline loops: CDR1 SGHRS, CDR2 YFSETQ. Trimming took 1 base from V and 3 from J, leaving 6 bases between them. The CDR3 covers 13 residues.

V and J are TRBV15 and TRBJ2-5; D may be TRBD1 or TRBD2 (5 bases each). Deletions cut 3 bases from V and 11 bases from J, with 16 bases between. Germline CDR1 reads LNHNV; CDR2 reads YYDKDF (reference sequence). The CDR3 contains 13 residues. The CDR3 DNA reads as TGTGCCACCAGCAGGAACCAGGGAAGGGAGCAGTACTTC. Translating gives CATSRNQGREQYF.

The gene calls are TRBV5-1 and TRBJ2-5; D call uncertain. The J call is doubtful: the DNA matches TRBJ2-7 better. The germline V gene has CDR1 SGHRS and CDR2 YFSETQ. CDR3 length: 15 residues. This chain's CDR3 is CASSLAESLSYEQYF. CDR3 sequence (DNA): TGCGCCAGCAGCTTGGCGGAAAGTCTTTCCTACGAGCAGTACTTC.